Each of the 27 T cell receptor beta chains below was sequenced from the same sample in a study of T cell responses to AZD1222 COVID-19 vaccine (dated by TCRdb to about 2021). Receptors were amplified or captured by the immunoSEQ multiplex PCR assay. Entries here come from immuneACCESS through TCRdb and include only in-frame sequences with V and J called. Some clones fail to appear in such tables; in the studies checked, an unresolved V gene covers under half of the shortfall, and the cause of the remainder is unknown. The sample profile shows 170,000 or so clones; about 92% of them were found once. Of the sample, about 1% is held by the ten largest clones. The time point label for this specimen denotes: baseline before first vaccination. This sample comprised peripheral blood, obtained on day 0 of AZD1222 vaccination. Every receptor here comes from an adult in good health.

This clone came up once. The chain couples TRBV12-3 or TRBV12-4 to TRBJ1-4; possible D gene TRBD1, 5 bases. V shed 1 base and J shed 8 bases, with 8 bases lying between them. The CDR3 loop spans 13 amino acids. CDR3 bases: TGTGCCAGCAGTTTAGTGGGGGGAGAAAAACTGTTTTTT. Its translation is CASSLVGGEKLFF.

The chain links TRBV30 to TRBJ2-7; the D is unclear. Per germline, CDR1 GTSNPN and CDR2 SVGIG (reference sequence). This CDR3 region has 12 residues. The V and J ends lost 2 bases and 6 bases respectively, with 11 bases between them. The CDR3 nucleotides are TGTGCCTGGAGTCCGACATATCTCGAGCAGTACTTC. Encoded protein: CAWSPTYLEQYF.

The chain links TRBV19 to TRBJ2-3, with a tentative D call TRBD1 (5 bases). Trimming removed 6 bases from V and 0 bases from J, with 10 bases in between. The CDR3 extends over 14 amino acids. Germline CDR1 LNHDA, CDR2 SQIVND (reference sequence). The CDR3 spells CASSTGTSTDTQYF. The CDR3, as DNA: TGTGCCAGTAGCACAGGCACTAGCACAGATACGCAGTATTTT.

The chain couples TRBV7-8 to TRBJ1-1; D call uncertain. The CDR3 runs to 14 residues. Germline values: CDR1 SGHVS, CDR2 FQNEAQ. Trimming left V 5 bases short and J 1 base short, with 11 bases between. The CDR3 DNA is TGTGCCAGCAGCCCCCGGTCCCAGAACACTGAAGCTTTCTTT. It specifies CASSPRSQNTEAFF.

The chain carries TRBV5-6 and TRBJ1-5; no reliable D call. Trimming took off 3 bases at V and 2 bases at J, with 6 bases between the two ends. This CDR3 has 13 amino acids. CDR1 SGHDT and CDR2 YYEEEE come from the germline V gene. The CDR3 loop is CASSWAGNQPQHF. In DNA, the CDR3 is TGTGCCAGCAGCTGGGCAGGCAATCAGCCCCAGCATTTT. Combining the CDR3 with reference TRBV5-6 and TRBJ1-5 gives the whole variable domain DAGVTQSPTHLIKTRGQQVTLRCSPKSGHDTVSWYQQALGQGPQFIFQYYEEEERQRGNFPDRFSGHQFPNYSSELNVNALLLGDSALYLCASSWAGNQPQHFGDGTRLSIL.

This sequence joins TRBV9 and TRBJ2-3; perhaps TRBD2 as D (5 bases). Trimming pared 0 bases from V and 4 bases from J, leaving 12 bases between. Germline CDR1 SGDLS, CDR2 YYNGEE. This CDR3 region has 15 residues. CDR3: CASSVVGEGSDTQYF. Here the CDR3 DNA reads TGTGCCAGCAGCGTAGTCGGGGAAGGATCAGATACGCAGTATTTT.

As for this clone: A read error may produce the germline difference seen at one junction end. The V gene is TRBV30, the J gene TRBJ1-2, with a weak D call TRBD1 (6 bases). Germline assignment: CDR1 GTSNPN and CDR2 SVGIG (reference sequence). The CDR3 extends over 12 amino acids. The CDR3 DNA sequence: TGTGCCTGGAGTGTCTCCGCCCTCGACAGGTCCTTC. It is translated as CAWSVSALDRSF.

The CDR3: CASSPRGSSGANVLTF. The CDR3 nucleotides read TGTGCCAGCAGCCCCCGGGGGTCTTCTGGGGCCAACGTCCTGACTTTC. The gene calls are TRBV5-8 and TRBJ2-6; perhaps TRBD2 as D (6 bases). Trimming shortened V by 4 bases and J by 1 base, and 12 bases separated the two germline ends. The CDR3 totals 16 residues. Germline CDR1 SGHTS, CDR2 YDEGEE.

The chain links TRBV13 to TRBJ2-5, with 8 positions matching TRBD2. The junction had 8 bases not matched to a gene; V was cut back by 6 bases and J by 5 bases. CDR3 length: 14 amino acids. The germline CDR1 and CDR2 sequences are PRHDT and FYEKMQ (reference sequence). In nucleotides, the CDR3 is TGTGCCAGCAGTCCCGCGGGGGGTCAGGAGACCCAGTACTTC. Residues: CASSPAGGQETQYF.

The chain couples TRBV2 to TRBJ1-2, with D possibly TRBD1 on 6 matching bases. CDR1 and CDR2 (germline): SNHLY, FYNNEI. V lost 6 bases to trimming and J lost 4 bases, with 18 bases between them. The CDR3 extends over 15 amino acids. CDR3: CASSLTSGTPYGYTF. CDR3 nucleotide sequence: TGTGCCAGCAGCCTCACATCCGGGACACCCTATGGCTACACCTTC.

V and J are TRBV11-2 and TRBJ1-5; D is unclear. V lost 2 bases and J lost 6, with 17 bases in between. The CDR3 loop spans 16 amino acids. Germline CDR1 is SGHAT and CDR2 is FQNNGV. The CDR3 DNA follows: TGTGCCAGCAGCTTAATCCCGCCGGAGGAGAGTCAGCCCCAGCATTTT. Translating gives CASSLIPPEESQPQHF.

The V and J genes are TRBV4-1 and TRBJ1-2; TRBD1 might be the D (6 bases). This CDR3 region has 13 residues. Looked up from germline, CDR1 is MGHRA and CDR2 is YSYEKL. V shed 10 bases and J shed 4 bases, with 16 bases lying between them. The CDR3 DNA reads as TGCGCCACCTCAAGGGGGGCAGGCTATGGCTACACCTTC. Amino acids: CATSRGAGYGYTF.

The chain links TRBV12-3 or TRBV12-4 to TRBJ2-5; D remains unclear. V lost 6 bases, J lost 5 bases, and 7 bases lay in between. There are 11 residues in the CDR3. CDR3 region: CASSWGETQYF. The DNA for the CDR3 is TGTGCCAGCAGCTGGGGTGAGACCCAGTACTTC.

This chain joins TRBV9 and TRBJ1-5, with D unclear. CDR3 length equals 13 residues. Trimming cost V 4 bases and J 2 bases, with 7 bases left between them. Germline V gene lookup returns CDR1 SGDLS and CDR2 YYNGEE. CDR3 DNA sequence: TGTGCCAGCAGCAAAGGTCGCAATCAGCCCCAGCATTTT. This codes for CASSKGRNQPQHF.

This sequence joins TRBV5-1 and TRBJ2-3, with unresolved D. Per the germline V gene, CDR1 is SGHRS and CDR2 is YFSETQ. CDR3 length: 13 residues. The V end was cut by 4 bases, the J end by 6 bases, with 12 bases between. The CDR3 protein is CASSPVPLDTQYF. The CDR3 DNA reads TGCGCCAGCAGCCCCGTCCCGCTGGATACGCAGTATTTT.

Of note for this clone: The junction differs from germline at one of its ends, possibly a read error. V usage is TRBV7-3 and J usage is TRBJ1-2; D not resolved. Germline-derived CDR1 and CDR2 are SGHTA and FQGTGA. The CDR3 covers 15 residues. The CDR3, as DNA: TGTGCCAGCAGCTTAAGTTACGCCCAACAACCACTTCTCGCCTTC. It is translated as CASSLSYAQQPLLAF.

This chain links TRBV28 with TRBJ2-7, with TRBD1 matching over 7 bases. CDR3 length: 14 residues. With 4 bases clipped from V and 2 bases from J, the junction kept 5 bases outside the gene matches. Germline CDR1 and CDR2: MDHEN and SYDVKM. This CDR3 reads CASSSGGPTYEQYF. As DNA, the CDR3 is TGTGCCAGCAGTTCAGGGGGACCGACCTACGAGCAGTACTTC. Full variable domain (missing parts from reference TRBV28 and TRBJ2-7): DVKVTQSSRYLVKRTGEKVFLECVQDMDHENMFWYRQDPGLGLRLIYFSYDVKMKEKGDIPEGYSVSREKKERFSLILESASTNQTSMYLCASSSGGPTYEQYFGPGTRLTVT.

The rearrangement uses TRBV29-1 and TRBJ2-4; 9 bases match TRBD1. Germline trimming cut 0 bases from V and 6 bases from J; bases unmatched to any gene: 12. In germline, CDR1 is SQVTM, CDR2 ANQGSEA. The CDR3 has 17 amino acids. The CDR3 DNA follows: TGCAGCGTTGAAGATCGAGATTGGAGACAGGGGGGAAACATTCAGTACTTC. Its translation is CSVEDRDWRQGGNIQYF.

CDR3 nucleotides: TGTGCCAGCAGTGAAGCGCTTCGTCGGATCTATGGCTACACCTTC. It translates to CASSEALRRIYGYTF. The chain combines TRBV2 with TRBJ1-2; D not certain. The CDR3 totals 15 residues. The V gene lost 0 bases and the J gene lost 4 bases, with 12 bases spanning the gap. CDR1 SNHLY and CDR2 FYNNEI come from the germline V gene.

This chain uses TRBV7-3 with TRBJ2-1; 13 bases match TRBD2. The CDR3 has 15 amino acids. Germline V gene sequence: CDR1 SGHTA, CDR2 FQGTGA. J gave up 5 bases and V 3 bases, and 1 base lay outside the gene matches. In DNA form, the CDR3 reads TGTGCCAGCAGCTTGGGACTAGCGGGGCACAATGAGCAGTTCTTC. It encodes CASSLGLAGHNEQFF.

The genes are TRBV28 and TRBJ1-2, with TRBD1 as a possible D gene (5 bases). Trimming cost V 3 bases and J 0 bases, with 14 bases left between them. CDR1 MDHEN and CDR2 SYDVKM come from the germline V gene. The CDR3 has 16 residues. CDR3 sequence reads: CASSLPGPESNYGYTF. The DNA of the CDR3 is TGTGCCAGCAGTTTGCCAGGGCCTGAATCTAACTATGGCTACACCTTC.

The chain has TRBV7-2 and TRBJ1-2; D is undetermined. V was pared by 1 base and J by 2 bases, with 8 bases between. This CDR3 has 14 residues. CDR1 and CDR2 (germline): SGHTA, FQGNSA. The CDR3 is CASSLVQRNYGYTF. The CDR3 DNA reads as TGTGCCAGCAGCTTAGTACAGAGAAACTATGGCTACACCTTC.

The chain is built from TRBV13 and TRBJ1-2, with 12 bases lining up with TRBD1. Germline lookup yields CDR1 PRHDT and CDR2 FYEKMQ (reference sequence). V was clipped by 5 bases and J by 8 bases; unmatched bases: 6. The CDR3 length is 14 residues. CDR3 coding DNA: TGTGCCAGCAGCCGCCGGGACAGGGGGCCCGGCTACACCTTC. It specifies CASSRRDRGPGYTF.

The chain has TRBV7-9 and TRBJ1-1; perhaps TRBD1 as D (5 bases). The CDR3 loop spans 16 amino acids. Germline CDR1 SEHNR, CDR2 FQNEAQ (reference sequence). V gave up 5 bases and J gave up 1 base, with 17 bases separating them. CDR3 region: CASSHGPGRRNTEAFF. The CDR3 DNA reads TGTGCCAGCAGCCACGGACCGGGACGAAGGAACACTGAAGCTTTCTTT. Complete variable domain (other parts from reference TRBV7-9 and TRBJ1-1): DTGVSQNPRHKITKRGQNVTFRCDPISEHNRLYWYRQTLGQGPEFLTYFQNEAQLEKSRLLSDRFSAERPKGSFSTLEIQRTEQGDSAMYLCASSHGPGRRNTEAFFGQGTRLTVV.

This clone has just one count. This chain connects TRBV2 to TRBJ2-5; tentatively, D is TRBD1 or TRBD2 (5 bases each). The CDR3 consists of 14 residues. From germline, CDR1 is SNHLY and CDR2 FYNNEI. The germline V and J ends were trimmed by 4 bases and 5 bases, with 14 bases remaining between them. The CDR3 loop is CASSGAGTWETQYF. The CDR3 DNA reads as TGTGCCAGCAGTGGAGCTGGGACCTGGGAGACCCAGTACTTC.

The chain combines TRBV7-2 with TRBJ1-2; D ambiguous. The germline V gene encodes CDR1 SGHTA and CDR2 FQGNSA. V was trimmed by 1 base and J by 4 bases, leaving 10 bases between them. CDR3 length equals 14 residues. CDR3: CASSLVLGPYGYTF. CDR3 DNA: TGTGCCAGCAGCTTAGTGTTGGGTCCCTATGGCTACACCTTC.

The chain combines TRBV7-8 with TRBJ1-2; 10 nucleotides agree with TRBD1. The J segment lost 8 bases and the V segment lost 5 bases, leaving 5 bases of the junction unmatched. There are 13 residues in the CDR3. Germline assignment: CDR1 SGHVS and CDR2 FQNEAQ. The CDR3: CASSPDRGSGYTF. CDR3 sequence (DNA): TGTGCCAGCAGCCCGGACAGGGGGAGCGGCTACACCTTC.